This TCR beta chain was sequenced for a study of type 1 regulatory T cells (dated by TCRdb to the early 2020s). The study in broad terms: The study characterized an in vitro protocol that generated a Tr1-enriched, alloantigen-specific CD4 T cell product named T-allo10. T-allo10 was being tested clinically in patients with hematological malignancies who were undergoing allogeneic hematopoietic stem cell transplantation.

General findings and caveats noted by the study authors: Compared with non-Tr1 cells, Tr1 cells had a narrower TCR repertoire, and the study took this difference to reflect clonal expansion driven by alloantigen.

V loses 2 bases, J loses 1 base, and the germline ends lie 13 bases apart. There are 16 amino acids in the CDR3, from cysteine to phenylalanine inclusive. CDR3 DNA is the only sequence kept; it has 48 bases, read in frame from the first base. Based on the germline V gene, the CDR1 and CDR2 sequences are SGHRS and YFSETQ. For this clonotype: This receptor's antigen is unknown. One base away there is no much larger clone; base qualities are not given.

For sequencing, an Illumina MiSeq was employed. The public sequencing data were trimmed at Q25 with fastp and processed into clonotypes with MiXCR by TCRdb, which kept only in-frame beta chains. All rows with the same CDR3 protein become a single entry with the most common DNA and genes. This sample gives tens of thousands of distinct CDR3 sequences in total; 20% of them show up just once. 8.3% of the sample rests with the top ten. Sample: cultured type 1 regulatory T (Tr1) cells, either the whole culture or a sorted fraction (not recorded which). The sample's cell subset or site label, in plain terms: type 1 regulatory T cells sorted from the T-allo10 product. The clonotype was recovered from a human donor in good health. The chain is encoded by TRBV5-1 joined to TRBJ2-1; TRBD2 could be the D gene, as 5 bases match. The CDR3 has the sequence CASSFGGIGSYNEQFF. The bases read TGCGCCAGCAGCTTCGGAGGTATTGGGTCCTACAATGAGCAGTTCTTC. The variable domain in full, with residues beyond the CDR3 obtained from the reference TRBV5-1 and TRBJ2-1 genes, is KAGVTQTPRYLIKTRGQQVTLSCSPISGHRSVSWYQQTPGQGLQFLFEYFSETQRNKGNFPGRFSGRQFSNSRSEMNVSTLELGDSALYLCASSFGGIGSYNEQFFGPGTRLTVL.